The sample holds many counts of the clone carrying this T cell receptor beta chain. The antigen is not known. This CDR3 region has 12 residues. Germline-derived CDR1 and CDR2 are GTSNPN and SVGIG (reference sequence). V was shortened by 3 bases and J by 4 bases, with 10 bases between the two germline ends. Researchers took RNA transcripts and amplified the TCR beta CDR3 regions from them. TCR CDR3 underwent first-round RT-PCR with the HTBI primer set. MiXCR, applied by TCRdb to the multiplex PCR reads, yields one record per CDR3 protein. The sample consists of approximately 620,000 distinct CDR3 sequences, approximately 13% of them appearing once. Participants, patients aged 18 to 65, had newly diagnosed hyperthyroidism with a duration under 2 months. Uncontrolled infection, other autoimmune disease, pregnancy or lactation led to exclusion. This sample was taken from a study of T cells in Graves' hyperthyroidism and ophthalmopathy. Regarding the study as a whole: Blood also held most thyroid clonotypes expanded beyond 0.001. Ophthalmopathy was separated from stable hyperthyroidism by a 13 V-J model.

The J gene is TRBJ2-7, the V gene TRBV30; D gene ambiguous. Sequenced: blood. This clonotype originated in a woman aged 25 to 39 with Graves' hyperthyroidism that later progressed to Graves' ophthalmopathy. The CDR3: CAWSALPYEQYF. In nucleotides, the CDR3 is TGTGCCTGGAGCGCCCTTCCATACGAGCAGTACTTC.